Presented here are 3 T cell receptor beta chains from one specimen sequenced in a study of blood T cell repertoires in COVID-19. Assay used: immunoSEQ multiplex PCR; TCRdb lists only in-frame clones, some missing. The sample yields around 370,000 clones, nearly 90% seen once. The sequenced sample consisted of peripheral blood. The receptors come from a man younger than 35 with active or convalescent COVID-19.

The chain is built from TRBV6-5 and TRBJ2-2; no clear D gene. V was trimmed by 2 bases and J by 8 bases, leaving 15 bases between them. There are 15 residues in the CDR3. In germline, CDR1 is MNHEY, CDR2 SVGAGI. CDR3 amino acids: CASSYGDTRVGELFF. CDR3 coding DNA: TGTGCCAGCAGTTACGGTGACACCCGTGTTGGGGAGCTGTTTTTT.

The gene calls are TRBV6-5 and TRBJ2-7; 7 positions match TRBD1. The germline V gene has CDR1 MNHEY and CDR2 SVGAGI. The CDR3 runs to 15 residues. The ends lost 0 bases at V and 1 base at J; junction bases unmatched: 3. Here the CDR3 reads CASSYSWDRSYEQYF. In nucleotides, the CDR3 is TGTGCCAGCAGTTACTCTTGGGACAGATCCTACGAGCAGTACTTC.

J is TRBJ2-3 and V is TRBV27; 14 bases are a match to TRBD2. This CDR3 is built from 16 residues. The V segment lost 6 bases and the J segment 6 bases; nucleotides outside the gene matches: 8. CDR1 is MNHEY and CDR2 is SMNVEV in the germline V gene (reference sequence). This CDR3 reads CASSPGTSGSKDTQYF. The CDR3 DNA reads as TGTGCCAGCAGCCCAGGGACTAGCGGGAGTAAGGATACGCAGTATTTT.